This T cell receptor (beta chain) emerged from a study of graft-versus-host responses after intestinal transplantation (dated by TCRdb to the early 2020s). Background for the entire study: Multivisceral, liver-intestinal, or isolated intestinal transplants were received by the recipients. Donor T cell macrochimerism was defined as a peak of at least 4% donor T cells among recipient peripheral blood mononuclear cells. Rather than being sequenced by the commercial service, samples from a few later patients were sequenced in-house on an Illumina MiSeq and processed with MiXCR. To identify alloreactive clones, pre-transplant mixed lymphocyte reaction products were sequenced and compared with unstimulated pre-transplant donor and recipient T cells. The cohort enrolled about two dozen intestinal transplant recipients, one of whom was a retransplant, and a few patients without pretransplant specimens were excluded. After intestinal transplantation, graft-versus-host and host-versus-graft alloreactive T cell clones in the graft, circulation and bone marrow were tracked using bulk TCR-beta CDR3 sequencing. All recipients received anti-thymocyte globulin induction followed by maintenance tacrolimus and steroids for around 3 years.

Inclusive of the bounding cysteine and phenylalanine, the CDR3 is 17 residues long. The read is trimmed to its CDR3 DNA, 51 bases read in frame from base 1. Based on the germline V gene, the CDR1 and CDR2 sequences are SGHTA and FQGNSA. V is clipped by 5 bases and J by 0 bases, and the sequence between their germline boundaries is 16 bases long. Taken with the paper, the label for time point translates to: cells obtained before transplantation from donor or recipient. CD3+CD4+ and CD3+CD8+ populations were FACS-sorted from unstimulated pre-transplant donor and recipient cells taken from spleen or lymph nodes. Library construction relied on the immunoSEQ multiplex PCR assay. For most patients, genomic DNA was isolated with the Qiagen DNeasy Blood and Tissue Kit and shipped frozen to Adaptive Biotechnologies for TCR sequencing. For most patients, genomic DNA was subjected to high-throughput TCR-beta CDR3 sequencing by Adaptive Biotechnologies. On the study's bioinformatics: Adaptive's ImmunoSEQ software supplied the TCR sequencing data for roughly 17 patients, while MiXCR and VDJtools were used to process a few other patients. To correct CD4 versus CD8 sorting errors, sequences present in both subsets at a frequency ratio below 5:1 were removed. CDR3 nucleotide sequences shared between donor and recipient were removed because the origin of such sequences could not be assigned. At least 2-fold expansion over unstimulated cells and a minimum CFSE-low frequency of 0.002% (template counts) or 0.001% (read counts) were required for clones to be classified as alloreactive. Clones were considered mappable if detected in sequenced pre-transplant spleen, lymph node, or MLR CFSE-low populations of the donor or recipient. Cumulative frequency of alloreactive clones was calculated as a percentage of all sequences weighted by copy number. This is the immuneACCESS table as TCRdb keeps it, with only in-frame sequences that have V and J called. A part of the clones is gone; compared with another copy, unresolved V genes explain less than half, and the rest is unexplained. V, J and clone size reflect that table, while D and trimming were determined from the DNA. The sample has 95,000 to 150,000 clones on record, roughly 95% of them singletons. Roughly 3.5% of the sample goes to the ten largest clones.

The paper's findings and limits, for the study overall: GvH clones were detected in recipient bone marrow, and some appeared earlier in ileal mucosa or blood, consistent with an intestinal mucosal origin. The relatively low number and heterogeneity of intestinal transplant patients limited the conclusions. Early after transplant, peak levels of circulating GvH clones were found to be associated with declines in HvG clones. Patients with donor T cell macrochimerism had high GvH to HvG T cell clonal ratios in their allografts.

In regard to this clone: The antigen it binds to is not known. No base quality information exists; no much larger clone differs at one position.

This sequence uses TRBV7-2 and TRBJ1-4; the D gene is not confidently resolved. The sample in question was unstimulated CD8+ T cells sorted from spleen or lymph node cells, obtained before intestinal transplant. The TCR comes from a human donor who received an intestinal transplant. CDR3 reads: CASSPLRPYATNEKLFF. The DNA is TGTGCCAGCAGCCCCCTCCGGCCCTATGCAACTAATGAAAAACTGTTTTTT. Extended through the reference TRBV7-2 and TRBJ1-4 proteins, this CDR3 yields the full variable domain: GAGVSQSPSNKVTEKGKDVELRCDPISGHTALYWYRQSLGQGLEFLIYFQGNSAPDKSGLPSDRFSAERTGGSVSTLTIQRTQQEDSAVYLCASSPLRPYATNEKLFFGSGTQLSVL.